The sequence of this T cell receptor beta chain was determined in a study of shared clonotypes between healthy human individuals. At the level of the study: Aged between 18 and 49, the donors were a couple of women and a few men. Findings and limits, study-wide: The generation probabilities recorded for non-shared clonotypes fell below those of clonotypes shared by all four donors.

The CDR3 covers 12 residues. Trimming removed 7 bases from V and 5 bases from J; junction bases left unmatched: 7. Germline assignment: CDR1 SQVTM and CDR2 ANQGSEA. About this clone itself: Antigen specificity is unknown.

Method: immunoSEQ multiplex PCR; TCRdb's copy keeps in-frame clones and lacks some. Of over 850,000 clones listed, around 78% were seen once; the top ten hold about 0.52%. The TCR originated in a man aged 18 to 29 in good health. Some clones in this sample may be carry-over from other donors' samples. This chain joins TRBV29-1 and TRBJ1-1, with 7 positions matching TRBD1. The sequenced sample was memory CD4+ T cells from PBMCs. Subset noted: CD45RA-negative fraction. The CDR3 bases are TGCAGCGCAAAGACAGGGCGGACTGAAGCTTTCTTT. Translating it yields CSAKTGRTEAFF. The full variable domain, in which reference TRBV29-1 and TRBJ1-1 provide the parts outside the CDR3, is SAVISQKPSRDICQRGTSLTIQCQVDSQVTMMFWYRQQPGQSLTLIATANQGSEATYESGFVIDKFPISRPNLTFSTLTVSNMSPEDSSIYLCSAKTGRTEAFFGQGTRLTVV.